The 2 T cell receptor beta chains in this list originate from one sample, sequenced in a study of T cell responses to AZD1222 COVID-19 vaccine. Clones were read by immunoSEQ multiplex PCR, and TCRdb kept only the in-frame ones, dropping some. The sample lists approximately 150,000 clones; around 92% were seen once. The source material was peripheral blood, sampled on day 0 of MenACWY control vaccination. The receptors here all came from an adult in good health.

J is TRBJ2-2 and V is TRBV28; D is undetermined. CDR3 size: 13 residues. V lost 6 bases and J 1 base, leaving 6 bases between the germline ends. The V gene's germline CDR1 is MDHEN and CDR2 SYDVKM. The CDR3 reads CASSPGNTGELFF. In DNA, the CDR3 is TGTGCCAGCAGCCCAGGGAACACCGGGGAGCTGTTTTTT. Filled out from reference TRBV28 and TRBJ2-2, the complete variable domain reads DVKVTQSSRYLVKRTGEKVFLECVQDMDHENMFWYRQDPGLGLRLIYFSYDVKMKEKGDIPEGYSVSREKKERFSLILESASTNQTSMYLCASSPGNTGELFFGEGSRLTVL.

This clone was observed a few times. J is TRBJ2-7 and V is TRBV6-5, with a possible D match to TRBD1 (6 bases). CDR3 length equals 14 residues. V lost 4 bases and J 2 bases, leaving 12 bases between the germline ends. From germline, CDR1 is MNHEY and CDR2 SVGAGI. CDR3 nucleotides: TGTGCCAGCAGTTCCTCCGGGACAACCTACGAGCAGTACTTC. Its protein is CASSSSGTTYEQYF.